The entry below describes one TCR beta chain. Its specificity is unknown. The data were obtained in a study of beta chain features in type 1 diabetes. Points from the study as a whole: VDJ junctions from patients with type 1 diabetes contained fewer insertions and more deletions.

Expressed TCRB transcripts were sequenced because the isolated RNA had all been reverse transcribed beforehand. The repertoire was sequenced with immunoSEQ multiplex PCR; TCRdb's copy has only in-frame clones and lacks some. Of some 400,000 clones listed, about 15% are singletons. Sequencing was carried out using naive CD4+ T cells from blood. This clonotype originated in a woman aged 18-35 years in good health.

CDR3 nucleotides: TGTGCCAGCAGCGCGCTCCTAGCGGGAGACAACGAGCAGTACTTC. Protein sequence: CASSALLAGDNEQYF. The gene calls are TRBV9 and TRBJ2-7, with 10 bases identical to TRBD2. Germline CDR1 is SGDLS and CDR2 is YYNGEE. The CDR3 extends over 15 amino acids. Trimming at V came to 3 bases and at J to 5 bases, leaving 8 bases not matched to a gene.